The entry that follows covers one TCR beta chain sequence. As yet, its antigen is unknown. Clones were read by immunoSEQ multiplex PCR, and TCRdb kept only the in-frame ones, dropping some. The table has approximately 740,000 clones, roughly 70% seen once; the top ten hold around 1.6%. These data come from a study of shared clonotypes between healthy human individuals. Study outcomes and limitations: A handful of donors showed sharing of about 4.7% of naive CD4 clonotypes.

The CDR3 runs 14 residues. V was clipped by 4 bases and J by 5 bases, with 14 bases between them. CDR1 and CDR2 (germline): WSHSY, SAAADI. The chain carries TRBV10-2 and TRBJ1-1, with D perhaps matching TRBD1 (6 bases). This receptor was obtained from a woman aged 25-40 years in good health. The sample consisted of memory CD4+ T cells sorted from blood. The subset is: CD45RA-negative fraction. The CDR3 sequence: CASSAAGVGTEAFF. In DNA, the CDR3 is TGCGCCAGCAGTGCAGCAGGGGTGGGGACTGAAGCTTTCTTT.